The subject of this entry is one T cell receptor beta chain. Antigen: not known. The protocol was immunoSEQ multiplex PCR, while the TCRdb copy is restricted to in-frame clones and leaves out a portion. The sample contains approximately 77,000 clones, 85% to 95% of which appear only once. The CDR3 spans 12 residues. Trimming pared 3 bases from V and 3 bases from J, leaving 6 bases between. Germline V gene lookup returns CDR1 MGHRA and CDR2 YSYEKL. The data derive from a study of OX40 agonist ivuxolimab in advanced cancers. Study as a whole: Clinicians treated patients with ivuxolimab, an agonistic anti-OX40 (CD134) antibody. Regarding the study as a whole: Among the lowest peripheral clonal expansion occurred in 0.1-3.0 mg/kg partial responders. Averaging showed that CD8+ T cells had more expanded clones than CD4+ did.

Sequencing was performed on CD4+ or CD8+ T cells sorted from blood, taken in a trial of the OX40 agonist ivuxolimab. The chain recombines TRBV4-1 with TRBJ2-7; the D is unclear. The TCR sequence derives from an adult with an advanced solid tumor such as melanoma, head and neck, liver or kidney cancer. CDR3 DNA: TGCGCCAGCAGCCACCTACACTACGAGCAGTACTTC. Encoded protein: CASSHLHYEQYF.